Each of the 13 T cell receptor beta chains below was sequenced from the same sample in a study of blood T cell repertoires in COVID-19. Sequenced by immunoSEQ multiplex PCR; TCRdb stores in-frame clones only, minus some. In the table there are fewer than 50,000 clones, about two thirds of which are singletons. The sequenced sample consisted of peripheral blood. These receptors were collected from a man older than 75 with acute or convalescent COVID-19.

This clone was detected only a few times. The J gene is TRBJ1-2, the V gene TRBV7-2; D is unresolved. Germline lookup yields CDR1 SGHTA and CDR2 FQGNSA. Trimming shortened V by 3 bases and J by 0 bases, and 11 bases separated the two germline ends. The CDR3 covers 15 residues. The CDR3 loop reads CASSLTPTANYGYTF. The CDR3 DNA follows: TGTGCCAGCAGCTTGACACCTACAGCTAACTATGGCTACACCTTC.

The chain is built from TRBV30 and TRBJ2-7; D perhaps matches TRBD2 (5 bases). V was pared by 0 bases and J by 9 bases, with 21 bases between. Germline assignment: CDR1 GTSNPN and CDR2 SVGIG (reference sequence). There are 15 residues in the CDR3. Written as DNA, the CDR3 is TGTGCCTGGAGTGTATATAACAGCGAGAATCGGGGGCAGTACTTC. It codes for CAWSVYNSENRGQYF.

The V and J genes are TRBV6-1 and TRBJ2-7, with 9 bases that match TRBD1. The CDR3 contains 16 residues. Germline V gives CDR1 MNHNS, CDR2 SASEGT. V was clipped by 3 bases and J by 0 bases; unmatched bases: 6. CDR3 in DNA: TGTGCCAGCAGTGAGGAGGACAGGGGAGGCTCCTACGAGCAGTACTTC. This gives the protein CASSEEDRGGSYEQYF.

The chain has TRBV7-3 and TRBJ2-5; TRBD1 might be the D (5 bases). Germline V gene data show CDR1 as SGHTA and CDR2 as FQGTGA. V dropped 5 bases and J dropped 1 base, with 17 bases sitting between them. The CDR3 has 16 residues. CDR3 nucleotide sequence: TGTGCCAGCAGCCCCCGGACAAAAATCCGCCAAGAGACCCAGTACTTC. It codes for CASSPRTKIRQETQYF.

The sample holds a few counts of this clone. The gene calls are TRBV9 and TRBJ1-3; D unclear. V shed 4 bases and J shed 0 bases, with 8 bases lying between them. Germline V gene data show CDR1 as SGDLS and CDR2 as YYNGEE. This CDR3 is 14 amino acids long. The CDR3 loop is CASSPGDSGNTIYF. CDR3 nucleotide sequence: TGTGCCAGCAGCCCGGGAGACTCTGGAAACACCATATATTTT.

This clone was seen more than once but under ten times. J is TRBJ1-5 and V is TRBV30, with TRBD1 as a possible D gene (5 bases). The germline V and J ends were trimmed by 5 bases and 1 base, with 9 bases remaining between them. Per the germline V gene, CDR1 is GTSNPN and CDR2 is SVGIG (reference sequence). This CDR3 region has 13 residues. CDR3 in DNA: TGTGCCTGGGCCGGGGGAAGCAATCAGCCCCAGCATTTT. It is translated as CAWAGGSNQPQHF.

The chain carries TRBV29-1 and TRBJ1-4; 9 nucleotides agree with TRBD1. This CDR3 comprises 16 residues. CDR1 SQVTM and CDR2 ANQGSEA come from the germline V gene. The ends lost 7 bases at V and 4 bases at J; junction bases unmatched: 13. The CDR3 DNA sequence: TGCAGCGGGGGGTCCCGGGACAGGGCCCTTAATGAAAAACTGTTTTTT. Residues: CSGGSRDRALNEKLFF. Full variable domain (missing parts from reference TRBV29-1 and TRBJ1-4): SAVISQKPSRDICQRGTSLTIQCQVDSQVTMMFWYRQQPGQSLTLIATANQGSEATYESGFVIDKFPISRPNLTFSTLTVSNMSPEDSSIYLCSGGSRDRALNEKLFFGSGTQLSVL.

The chain couples TRBV28 to TRBJ2-3; 10 nucleotides align to TRBD1. The CDR3 totals 14 residues. With 3 bases clipped from V and 3 bases from J, the junction kept 0 bases outside the gene matches. CDR1 is MDHEN and CDR2 is SYDVKM in the germline V gene. This CDR3 is CASSLGQGTDTQYF. The CDR3 DNA sequence: TGTGCCAGCAGTTTGGGACAGGGGACAGATACGCAGTATTTT.

This clone was detected only once. V is TRBV6-5 and J is TRBJ1-5; a weak D match, TRBD1 (6 bases). In germline, CDR1 is MNHEY, CDR2 SVGAGI. V was shortened by 8 bases and J by 8 bases, with 16 bases between the two germline ends. CDR3 size: 13 residues. The CDR3 DNA reads as TGTGCCAGCCACCGGGACATTAGGGAGCCCCAGCATTTT. This translates into CASHRDIREPQHF.

The CDR3 spells CASSPPPTGTINQPQHF. The DNA for the CDR3 is TGTGCCAGCTCACCACCGCCGACAGGGACAATTAATCAGCCCCAGCATTTT. V and J are TRBV18 and TRBJ1-5; 7 bases line up with TRBD1. The CDR3 is 17 residues long. Germline V gene data show CDR1 as KGHSH and CDR2 as LQKENI. The J segment lost 4 bases and the V segment lost 0 bases, leaving 9 bases of the junction unmatched.

This clone was seen more than once but under ten times. The rearrangement joins TRBV30 to TRBJ2-1; 10 bases match TRBD2. The CDR3 loop spans 14 amino acids. Looked up from germline, CDR1 is GTSNPN and CDR2 is SVGIG (reference sequence). The trim removed 7 bases at V and 4 bases at J, leaving 7 bases unmatched. CDR3 residues: CAFHTSGNYNEQFF. CDR3 bases: TGTGCCTTCCACACTAGCGGGAATTACAATGAGCAGTTCTTC.

The CDR3, as DNA: TGTGCCAGCAGCCCTGAGGGGGACAGGGTAACAGATACGCAGTATTTT. It translates to CASSPEGDRVTDTQYF. This rearrangement joins TRBV5-4 to TRBJ2-3, with 9 bases that match TRBD1. The CDR3 has 16 residues. Germline V gene lookup returns CDR1 SGHNT and CDR2 YYREEE (reference sequence). V lost 4 bases to trimming and J lost 3 bases; unmatched junction nucleotides: 9.

This rearrangement joins TRBV5-4 to TRBJ2-1; TRBD1 might be the D (5 bases). Trimming cost V 4 bases and J 0 bases, with 11 bases left between them. The length of the CDR3 is 15 residues. The germline CDR1 and CDR2 sequences are SGHNT and YYREEE (reference sequence). CDR3 sequence: CASSPKGRSYNEQFF. DNA of the CDR3: TGTGCCAGCAGCCCGAAGGGGCGCTCCTACAATGAGCAGTTCTTC.